This T cell receptor beta chain is drawn from a study of beta chain features in type 1 diabetes. Germline V gene lookup returns CDR1 SNHLY and CDR2 FYNNEI. Deletions cut 3 bases from V and 5 bases from J, with 10 bases between. This CDR3 is 13 amino acids long. On this clone itself: No antigen is known for it.

The study reverse transcribed the entire isolated RNA, so it sequenced expressed TCRB transcripts. Reads from naive, central memory and regulatory T cell samples averaged roughly 3.3 million. The assay was immunoSEQ multiplex PCR, and TCRdb's table has in-frame clones only and misses some. This table holds about 300,000 clones, 7% to 9% found once. Averaging approximately 120 mL, one heparinised blood draw came from each individual donor. Staining for CD45RO/CCR7/CD25/CD127/CD95/CD27 allowed sorting of CD4+ naive, central memory, regulatory and stem cell-like memory cells. Study results and limitations: Shorter templates may be favored by PCR, equally so in patients and controls.

This sequence joins TRBV2 and TRBJ1-2; D might be TRBD1 (5 bases). The clonotype was recovered from a woman in her late teens or twenties in good health. Sequenced input: central memory CD4+ T cells from blood. CDR3 protein: CASSDGQGYGYTF. As DNA, the CDR3 is TGTGCCAGCAGTGACGGGCAGGGATATGGCTACACCTTC.